This section outlines one T cell receptor beta chain sequence together with its context. Antigen unknown. Trimming removed 0 bases from V and 4 bases from J, with 7 bases in between. The CDR3 is made up of 14 amino acids. The V gene's germline CDR1 is LGHNA and CDR2 YSLEER. A second PCR, run for about 7 to 11 cycles, used a sample-barcoded 5' primer plus a J-beta primer mix. From the 5' RACE reads, TCRdb called clonotypes with MiXCR, one entry per CDR3 protein. Among about 800,000 distinct CDR3 sequences listed, roughly 25% were seen once. The sample originates from a study of blood T cells in healthy people across ages. Points from the study as a whole: Greater diversity and more naive CD4+ cells were seen in long-lived donors than in aged donors.

The same data also went into a second study, on T cells of mothers and their children.

Sequenced material: blood. V usage is TRBV4-3 and J usage is TRBJ1-5; D gene ambiguous. The TCR originated in a boy aged 5-17 years in good health. CDR3 sequence reads: CASSQDLGNQPQHF. Written as DNA, the CDR3 is TGCGCCAGCAGCCAAGACCTAGGGAATCAGCCCCAGCATTTT.